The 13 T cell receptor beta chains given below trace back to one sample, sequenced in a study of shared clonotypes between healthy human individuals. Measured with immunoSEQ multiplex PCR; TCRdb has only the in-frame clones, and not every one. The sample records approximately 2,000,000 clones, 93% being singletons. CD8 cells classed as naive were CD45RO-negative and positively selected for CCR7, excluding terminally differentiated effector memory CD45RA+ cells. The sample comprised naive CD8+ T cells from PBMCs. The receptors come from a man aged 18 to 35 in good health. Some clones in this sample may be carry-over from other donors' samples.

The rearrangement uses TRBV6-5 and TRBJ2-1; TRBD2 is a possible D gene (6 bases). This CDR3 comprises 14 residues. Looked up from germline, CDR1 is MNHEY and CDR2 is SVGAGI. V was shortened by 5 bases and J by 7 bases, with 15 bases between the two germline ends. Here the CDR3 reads CASSDGDFGNEQFF. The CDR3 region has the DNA TGTGCCAGCAGTGACGGGGACTTTGGTAATGAGCAGTTCTTC.

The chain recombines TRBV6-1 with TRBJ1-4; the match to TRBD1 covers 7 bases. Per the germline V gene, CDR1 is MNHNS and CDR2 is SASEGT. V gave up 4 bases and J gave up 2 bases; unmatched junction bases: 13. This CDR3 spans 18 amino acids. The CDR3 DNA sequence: TGTGCCAGCAGTGTGAAGACAGGGAAGGTGTACACTAATGAAAAACTGTTTTTT. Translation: CASSVKTGKVYTNEKLFF.

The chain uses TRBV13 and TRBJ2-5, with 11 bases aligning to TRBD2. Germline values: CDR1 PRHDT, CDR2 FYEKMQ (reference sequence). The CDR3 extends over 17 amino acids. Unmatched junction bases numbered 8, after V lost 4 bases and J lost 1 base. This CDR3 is CASSSPLAGGVQETQYF. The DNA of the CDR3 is TGTGCCAGCAGCTCCCCCTTAGCGGGAGGGGTCCAAGAGACCCAGTACTTC. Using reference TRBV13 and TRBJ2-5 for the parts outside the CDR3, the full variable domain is AAGVIQSPRHLIKEKRETATLKCYPIPRHDTVYWYQQGPGQDPQFLISFYEKMQSDKGSIPDRFSAQQFSDYHSELNMSSLELGDSALYFCASSSPLAGGVQETQYFGPGTRLLVL.

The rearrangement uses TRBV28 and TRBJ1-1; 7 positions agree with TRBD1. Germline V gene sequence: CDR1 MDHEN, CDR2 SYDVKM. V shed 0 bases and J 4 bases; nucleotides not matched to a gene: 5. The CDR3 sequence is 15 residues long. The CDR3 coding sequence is TGTGCCAGCAGTTTATGGCAGGGGGGAGGCACTGAAGCTTTCTTT. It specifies CASSLWQGGGTEAFF.

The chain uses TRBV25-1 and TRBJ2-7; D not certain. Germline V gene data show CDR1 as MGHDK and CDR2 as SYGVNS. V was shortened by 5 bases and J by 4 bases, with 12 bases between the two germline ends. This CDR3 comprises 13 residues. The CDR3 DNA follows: TGTGCCAGCAGTTCCTTTACGGTGTACGAGCAGTACTTC. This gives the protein CASSSFTVYEQYF.

The chain's CDR3 is CASSQQGNQPQHF. In nucleotides, the CDR3 is TGTGCCAGCAGTCAACAGGGCAATCAGCCCCAGCATTTT. The V call is TRBV6-6, the J call TRBJ1-5; D perhaps matches TRBD1 (5 bases). Trimming took 5 bases from V and 2 from J, leaving 7 bases between them. Germline CDR1 MNHNY, CDR2 SVGAGI (reference sequence). The CDR3 is 13 residues long.

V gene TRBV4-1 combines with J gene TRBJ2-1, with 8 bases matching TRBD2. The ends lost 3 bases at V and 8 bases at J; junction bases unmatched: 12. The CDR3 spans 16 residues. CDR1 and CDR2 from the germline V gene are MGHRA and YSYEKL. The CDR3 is CASSQIAGSRRDEQFF. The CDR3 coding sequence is TGCGCCAGCAGCCAGATAGCGGGAAGTAGACGGGATGAGCAGTTCTTC.

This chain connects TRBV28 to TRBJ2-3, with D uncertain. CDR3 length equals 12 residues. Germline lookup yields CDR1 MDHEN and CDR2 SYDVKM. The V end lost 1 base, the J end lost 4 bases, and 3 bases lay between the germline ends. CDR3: CASSLLADTQYF. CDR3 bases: TGTGCCAGCAGTTTATTAGCAGATACGCAGTATTTT.

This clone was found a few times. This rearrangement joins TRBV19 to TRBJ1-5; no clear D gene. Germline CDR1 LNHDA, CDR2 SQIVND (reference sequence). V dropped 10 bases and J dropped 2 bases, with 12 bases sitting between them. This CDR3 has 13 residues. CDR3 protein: CATKPGGNQPQHF. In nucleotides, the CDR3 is TGTGCCACCAAACCCGGGGGCAATCAGCCCCAGCATTTT.

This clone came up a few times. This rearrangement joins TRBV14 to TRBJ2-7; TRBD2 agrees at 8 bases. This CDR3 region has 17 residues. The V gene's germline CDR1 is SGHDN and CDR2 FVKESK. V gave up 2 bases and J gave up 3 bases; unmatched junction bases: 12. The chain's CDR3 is CASSQKSPGLVFYEQYF. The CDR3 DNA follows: TGTGCCAGCAGCCAAAAGTCTCCGGGACTAGTTTTCTACGAGCAGTACTTC.

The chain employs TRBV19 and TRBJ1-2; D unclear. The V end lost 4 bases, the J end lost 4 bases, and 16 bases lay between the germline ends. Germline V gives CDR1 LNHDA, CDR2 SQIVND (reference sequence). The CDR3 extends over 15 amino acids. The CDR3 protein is CASSTTPVGVYGYTF. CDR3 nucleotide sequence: TGTGCCAGTAGTACAACCCCAGTTGGAGTCTATGGCTACACCTTC.

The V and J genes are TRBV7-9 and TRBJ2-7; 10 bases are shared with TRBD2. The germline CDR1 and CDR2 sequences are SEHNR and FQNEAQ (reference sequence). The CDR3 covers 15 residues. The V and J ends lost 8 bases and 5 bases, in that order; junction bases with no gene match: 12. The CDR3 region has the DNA TGTGCCAGCTCTGGGGCTAGCGGGAGTATCAACGAGCAGTACTTC. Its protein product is CASSGASGSINEQYF.

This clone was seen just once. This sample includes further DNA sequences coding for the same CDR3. CDR3 region: CASSLQGQGALDEQFF. In DNA, the CDR3 is TGCGCCAGCAGCTTGCAAGGACAGGGGGCTTTGGATGAGCAGTTCTTC. The chain employs TRBV5-1 and TRBJ2-1, with TRBD1 matching over 11 bases. The CDR3 has 16 residues. V lost 1 base, J lost 8 bases, and 8 bases stayed unmatched. Germline CDR1 and CDR2: SGHRS and YFSETQ.